This passage covers 4 T cell receptor beta chains from one sample sequenced in a study of blood T cell repertoires in COVID-19. TCRdb's copy holds only in-frame clones and misses some; the assay was immunoSEQ multiplex PCR. The sample has 200,000 to 300,000 clones, more than 80% seen once; the top ten hold about 4%. The sequenced sample consisted of peripheral blood. These receptors originate from a middle-aged woman with acute or convalescent COVID-19.

The chain combines TRBV5-1 with TRBJ2-3; D gene uncertain. Trimming cost V 0 bases and J 6 bases, with 8 bases left between them. The CDR3 has 13 amino acids. Germline V lookup: CDR1 SGHRS, CDR2 YFSETQ. CDR3 coding DNA: TGCGCCAGCAGCTTGGGGCCAGATGATACGCAGTATTTT. This encodes CASSLGPDDTQYF.

The chain carries TRBV2 and TRBJ1-1, with D possibly being TRBD1 (5 bases). Germline assignment: CDR1 SNHLY and CDR2 FYNNEI. Trimming left V 8 bases short and J 3 bases short, with 13 bases between. The CDR3 sequence is 13 residues long. The CDR3: CASLREVDTEAFF. Written as DNA, the CDR3 is TGTGCCAGCCTCAGGGAGGTCGACACTGAAGCTTTCTTT.

This clone has just one count. This chain connects TRBV6-5 to TRBJ1-2; D ambiguous. Germline V lookup: CDR1 MNHEY, CDR2 SVGAGI. The CDR3 length is 15 residues. V dropped 0 bases and J dropped 8 bases, with 16 bases sitting between them. CDR3: CASSYSRSYVGGYTF. The CDR3 region has the DNA TGTGCCAGCAGTTACTCCCGGTCTTACGTCGGGGGCTACACCTTC.

The CDR3 reads CATSDPRGGLSNQPQHF. The CDR3 DNA sequence: TGTGCCACCAGTGATCCCCGGGGGGGCCTTAGCAATCAGCCCCAGCATTTT. V is TRBV24-1 and J is TRBJ1-5, with D maybe TRBD1 (6 bases). The germline CDR1 and CDR2 sequences are KGHDR and SFDVKD. Trimming cost V 3 bases and J 0 bases, with 14 bases left between them. This CDR3 spans 17 amino acids.